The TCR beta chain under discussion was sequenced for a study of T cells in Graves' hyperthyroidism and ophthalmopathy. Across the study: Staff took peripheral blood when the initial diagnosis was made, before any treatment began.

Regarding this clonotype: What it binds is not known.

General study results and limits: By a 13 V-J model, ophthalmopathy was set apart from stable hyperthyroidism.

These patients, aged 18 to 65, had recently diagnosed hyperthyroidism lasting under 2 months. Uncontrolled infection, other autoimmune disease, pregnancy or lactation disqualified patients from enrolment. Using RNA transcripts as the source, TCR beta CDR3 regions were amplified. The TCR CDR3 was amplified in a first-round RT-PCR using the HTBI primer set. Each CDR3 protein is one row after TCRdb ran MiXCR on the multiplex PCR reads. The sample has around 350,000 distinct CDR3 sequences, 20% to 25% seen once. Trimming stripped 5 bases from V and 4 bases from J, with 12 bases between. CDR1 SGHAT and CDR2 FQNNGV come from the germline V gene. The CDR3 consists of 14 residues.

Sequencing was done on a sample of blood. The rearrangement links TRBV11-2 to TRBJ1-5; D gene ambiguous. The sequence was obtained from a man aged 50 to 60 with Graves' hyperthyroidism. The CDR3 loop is CASSKDPGNQPQHF. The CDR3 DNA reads TGTGCCAGCAGCAAGGACCCGGGGAATCAGCCCCAGCATTTT. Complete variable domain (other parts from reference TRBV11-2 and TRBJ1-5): EAGVAQSPRYKIIEKRQSVAFWCNPISGHATLYWYQQILGQGPKLLIQFQNNGVVDDSQLPKDRFSAERLKGVDSTLKIQPAKLEDSAVYLCASSKDPGNQPQHFGDGTRLSIL.